The source of this T cell receptor beta chain is a study of radiation and T cells in renal cell carcinoma. The germline CDR1 and CDR2 sequences are SGHNT and YYREEE (reference sequence). Trimming removed 2 bases from V and 8 bases from J; junction bases left unmatched: 10. The CDR3 extends over 15 amino acids. Time point given: baseline pretreatment blood. The treatment: 15 Gy SBRT to primary tumor, nephrectomy 4 weeks later. Blood was sampled at baseline, 2 weeks and 4 weeks after SBRT. TCRdb's copy holds only in-frame clones and misses some; the assay was immunoSEQ multiplex PCR. The table records 45,000 to 65,000 clones, around 72% of them present only once.

This receptor was taken from a man between 60 and 70 years old with renal cell carcinoma. The J gene is TRBJ2-4, the V gene TRBV5-4, with 7 bases aligning to TRBD2. The material was blood, obtained from a patient whose treatment included radiotherapy and nephrectomy. The DNA for the CDR3 is TGTGCCAGCAGCTTCCCGGGACCCCGGGGGGACATTCAGTACTTC. Protein: CASSFPGPRGDIQYF. The full variable domain, with the rest looked up from reference TRBV5-4 and TRBJ2-4, is ETGVTQSPTHLIKTRGQQVTLRCSSQSGHNTVSWYQQALGQGPQFIFQYYREEENGRGNFPPRFSGLQFPNYSSELNVNALELDDSALYLCASSFPGPRGDIQYFGAGTRLSVL.